Below, one TCR beta chain is given with its context. Antigen specificity is unknown. The CDR3 sequence is 15 residues long. Germline V gene sequence: CDR1 SGHRS, CDR2 YFSETQ. The V segment lost 2 bases and the J segment 5 bases; nucleotides outside the gene matches: 8. Runs used v3.0 of the immunoSEQ assay and were done at survey level. Some clones are missing from TCRdb's copy, which holds only in-frame ones; the method was immunoSEQ multiplex PCR. The sample shows about 22,000 clones, around 80% of them seen only once. The data originate from a study of long-term antiretroviral therapy in people with HIV. The study, taken as a whole, reports: It was not possible to obtain data on ART adherence, viral resistance or therapy changes. Repertoires looked antigen-experienced, with only a slight naive shift after ART. Repertoire composition at all time points was dominated by clones that had expanded before ART.

At minimum, one pre-ART and two post-ART PBMC samples were obtained from each donor. The sequencing used unsorted PBMCs, collected 1.2 years after starting antiretroviral therapy. This TCR was recovered from a woman between 40 and 50 years old with HIV. V gene TRBV5-1 combines with J gene TRBJ2-5; 8 bases fit TRBD1. DNA for the CDR3: TGCGCCAGCAGCTTCGGACAGGGCAGTGGGGAGACCCAGTACTTC. Its protein is CASSFGQGSGETQYF. Together with reference TRBV5-1 and TRBJ2-5, the CDR3 gives the full variable domain: KAGVTQTPRYLIKTRGQQVTLSCSPISGHRSVSWYQQTPGQGLQFLFEYFSETQRNKGNFPGRFSGRQFSNSRSEMNVSTLELGDSALYLCASSFGQGSGETQYFGPGTRLLVL.